This passage covers 15 T cell receptor beta chains from one sample sequenced in a study of radiation and T cells in renal cell carcinoma. Sequenced by immunoSEQ multiplex PCR; TCRdb stores in-frame clones only, minus some. The data show 120,000 to 150,000 clones, roughly 80% seen once. As to time point: baseline pretreatment blood. Treatment reported: 15 Gy SBRT to primary tumor, nephrectomy 4 weeks later. The sequenced sample was blood, obtained from a patient whose treatment included radiotherapy and nephrectomy. The receptors come from a woman between 50 and 59 years old with renal cell carcinoma.

The V and J genes are TRBV30 and TRBJ2-7, with D perhaps being TRBD1 or TRBD2 (5 bases each). The CDR3 runs 12 residues. Germline CDR1 GTSNPN, CDR2 SVGIG (reference sequence). Trimming pared 0 bases from V and 7 bases from J, leaving 10 bases between. CDR3 sequence: CAWSVGPTEQYF. The CDR3 DNA sequence: TGTGCCTGGAGTGTGGGACCGACGGAGCAGTACTTC.

The chain recombines TRBV21-1 with TRBJ2-7. TRBV21-1 is reported as a pseudogene. CDR3 length: 16 amino acids. The CDR3 DNA reads TGTGCCAGCAGCCTTTGTGGTGAGCACAAGTACTACGAGCAGTACTTC. This encodes CASSLCGEHKYYEQYF.

A single count supports this clone. The chain has TRBV30 and TRBJ2-1, with D possibly being TRBD2 (5 bases). Trimming removed 0 bases at V and 9 bases at J, with 15 bases between. The CDR3 extends over 14 amino acids. From germline, CDR1 is GTSNPN and CDR2 SVGIG (reference sequence). The CDR3 sequence is CAWSVRLDRGEQFF. The CDR3 DNA follows: TGTGCCTGGAGTGTGAGACTCGACCGGGGTGAGCAGTTCTTC.

The chain recombines TRBV18 with TRBJ2-7, with D unclear. Deletions cut 2 bases from V and 3 bases from J, with 5 bases between. The CDR3 loop spans 12 amino acids. CDR1 is KGHSH and CDR2 is LQKENI in the germline V gene. The CDR3, as DNA: TGTGCCAGCTCACCAGCCAGCTACGAGCAGTACTTC. It specifies CASSPASYEQYF.

CDR3 bases: TGTGCCAGCAGACCCGACATTACTAACTATGGCTACACCTTC. Amino acids: CASRPDITNYGYTF. The chain employs TRBV28 and TRBJ1-2; D remains ambiguous. The CDR3 contains 14 residues. Trimming pared 6 bases from V and 0 bases from J, leaving 11 bases between. Germline V gene data show CDR1 as MDHEN and CDR2 as SYDVKM.

This clone was counted once. The chain joins TRBV7-9 to TRBJ2-1, with D possibly matching TRBD2 (6 bases). This CDR3 spans 14 amino acids. CDR1 and CDR2 (germline): SEHNR, FQNEAQ (reference sequence). Trimming removed 5 bases at V and 4 bases at J, with 12 bases between. The CDR3 DNA follows: TGTGCCAGCAGCCTTAATGCGGGGTACAATGAGCAGTTCTTC. Its translation: CASSLNAGYNEQFF. The whole variable domain, filled in from reference TRBV7-9 and TRBJ2-1, reads DTGVSQNPRHKITKRGQNVTFRCDPISEHNRLYWYRQTLGQGPEFLTYFQNEAQLEKSRLLSDRFSAERPKGSFSTLEIQRTEQGDSAMYLCASSLNAGYNEQFFGPGTRLTVL.

The chain couples TRBV6-1 to TRBJ2-7; TRBD2 might be the D (6 bases). Germline V gene data show CDR1 as MNHNS and CDR2 as SASEGT. CDR3 length: 15 residues. Trimming cost V 0 bases and J 5 bases, with 14 bases left between them. CDR3 bases: TGTGCCAGCAGTGAAGCTGCGGCAGGGAGGAACGAGCAGTACTTC. Amino acid sequence: CASSEAAAGRNEQYF.

The rearrangement uses TRBV6-5 and TRBJ1-5; D is undetermined. The CDR3 runs 13 residues. Germline CDR1 and CDR2: MNHEY and SVGAGI. The ends were cut back, 3 bases at V and 4 bases at J, with 7 bases in the middle. The CDR3 DNA reads as TGTGCCAGCAGTTATCTCTTTAATCAGCCCCAGCATTTT. Its translation is CASSYLFNQPQHF.

The chain uses TRBV7-9 and TRBJ2-7; a weak D match, TRBD2 (5 bases). Trimming removed 3 bases from V and 3 bases from J, with 12 bases in between. Germline values: CDR1 SEHNR, CDR2 FQNEAQ (reference sequence). This CDR3 has 14 amino acids. The CDR3 sequence is CASSFADGSYEQYF. The CDR3 region has the DNA TGTGCCAGCAGCTTTGCGGATGGGAGCTACGAGCAGTACTTC.

CDR3 loop: CASSFPGRNEKLFF. The DNA for the CDR3 is TGTGCCAGCAGCTTTCCGGGACGGAATGAAAAACTGTTTTTT. V and J are TRBV7-9 and TRBJ1-4, with a weak D call TRBD1 (5 bases). The CDR3 runs to 14 residues. Germline V lookup: CDR1 SEHNR, CDR2 FQNEAQ (reference sequence). V was trimmed by 3 bases and J by 5 bases, leaving 10 bases between them.

V and J are TRBV4-1 and TRBJ2-1; no clear D. From germline, CDR1 is MGHRA and CDR2 YSYEKL. V was trimmed by 0 bases and J by 4 bases, leaving 10 bases between them. The CDR3 consists of 15 residues. The CDR3 nucleotides read TGCGCCAGCAGCCAAGAGCAGGTAGAATACAATGAGCAGTTCTTC. Protein sequence: CASSQEQVEYNEQFF.

The chain joins TRBV18 to TRBJ1-4; possibly TRBD1 for D (6 bases). Germline loops: CDR1 KGHSH, CDR2 LQKENI. The CDR3 is 14 residues long. Between the trimmed V and J ends, which lost 3 bases and 5 bases, there was a span of 10 bases. The CDR3 loop reads CASSPGHQNEKLFF. CDR3 coding DNA: TGTGCCAGCTCACCGGGACACCAAAATGAAAAACTGTTTTTT.

The rearrangement uses TRBV5-1 and TRBJ1-2, with D possibly matching TRBD1 (5 bases). The CDR3 extends over 14 amino acids. The germline V gene has CDR1 SGHRS and CDR2 YFSETQ. Trimming took 1 base from V and 5 from J, leaving 12 bases between them. The CDR3 nucleotides read TGCGCCAGCAGCTTGAGTGTCAGGGAATATGGCTACACCTTC. Residues: CASSLSVREYGYTF.

This chain connects TRBV7-2 to TRBJ2-5; D remains unclear. The CDR3 length is 14 residues. Germline CDR1 SGHTA, CDR2 FQGNSA. Deletions cut 2 bases from V and 3 bases from J, with 10 bases between. CDR3 in DNA: TGTGCCAGCAGCTTAATTTCTGGGGAAGAGACCCAGTACTTC. Its translation: CASSLISGEETQYF.

This chain connects TRBV28 to TRBJ1-2, with a weak D call TRBD1 (5 bases). Trimming stripped 2 bases from V and 5 bases from J, with 9 bases between. This CDR3 spans 13 amino acids. Germline CDR1 reads MDHEN; CDR2 reads SYDVKM. The DNA for the CDR3 is TGTGCCAGCAGTTTACGCAGGGTGTATGGCTACACCTTC. Translating gives CASSLRRVYGYTF.